This TCR beta chain was sequenced for a study of T cell clonality in common variable immunodeficiency. Study conclusions and caveats: Reportedly, TCR beta sequences from common variable immunodeficiency showed fewer deletions and N-nucleotide insertions.

CDR1 and CDR2 from the germline V gene are SNHLY and FYNNEI. CDR3 length equals 14 residues. The V and J ends lost 6 bases and 4 bases respectively, with 15 bases between them. Measured with immunoSEQ multiplex PCR; TCRdb has only the in-frame clones, and not every one. The sample was found to contain about 29,000 clones, and every one recurs. This clone has just a few counts. Antigen unknown. The DNA ends 3 residues before the CDR3 does, and the rest of the CDR3 is filled in from the germline J gene. The sequence was collected from a person aged 18 to 70 in good health. The sample was peripheral blood mononuclear cells. The chain carries TRBV2 and TRBJ1-1; D perhaps matches TRBD1 (6 bases). The CDR3 spells CASSLLGGSTEAFF. The CDR3 DNA, read in part, is TGTGCCAGCAGCTTGCTAGGGGGATCCACTGAA.